This TCR beta chain was sequenced for a study of CD8 T cells in Susac syndrome. This CDR3 has 16 amino acids. The V and J ends lost 5 bases and 6 bases, in that order; junction bases with no gene match: 7. Germline values: CDR1 MNHNY, CDR2 SVGAGI (reference sequence). An amount of RNA that ranged from roughly 0.5 to 1 ug was reverse transcribed with random hexamers. The CDR3 of TCR beta was amplified by immunoSEQ multiplex PCR across 54 Vbeta and 13 Jbeta. TCRdb reprocessed the immunoSEQ multiplex PCR reads with MiXCR, giving one entry per CDR3 protein. The sample lists over 100,000 distinct CDR3 sequences, 96% occurring once. Sequencing targeted TCR beta in T cells from blood (CD8+ and CD4+). Matched for age and sex, the controls were healthy donors.

The clonotype comes from a human donor in good health. The sequencing input was CD4+ T cells from PBMCs. The chain couples TRBV6-6 to TRBJ2-2; TRBD2 agrees at 12 bases. The CDR3 DNA is TGTGCCAGCAGTCTCTCGGGACTAGCGGGCCCCGGGGAGCTGTTTTTT. It translates to CASSLSGLAGPGELFF.